Listed below are T cell receptor beta chains from one sample, sequenced in a study of breast tumors, draining lymph nodes, adjacent tissues. TCRdb reprocessed the multiplex PCR reads via MiXCR and lists one record per CDR3 protein. The sample records 11,000 or so distinct CDR3 sequences, under 40% being singletons. The sequenced sample consisted of breast tumor tissue. The receptor source for this set is a female donor with breast cancer. Some clones in this sample may be carry-over from other donors' samples. CDR3s include the opening cysteine and the closing phenylalanine or tryptophan. Each record gives: J gene, V gene, clone size, D gene, CDR3 protein, CDR3 DNA. A D gene is named only where the DNA matches it firmly. The size entry is marked missing in some rows and otherwise reads once, few, many or a size class.

j_call: TRBJ2-7
v_call: TRBV25-1
clone_size: few
d_call: NA
cdr3_aa: CASSEGDTPPYEQYF
cdr3_nt: TGTGCCAGCAGTGAGGGGGACACGCCACCCTACGAGCAGTACTTC

j_call: TRBJ2-5
v_call: TRBV25-1
clone_size: NA
d_call: TRBD1
cdr3_aa: CASSELWTGQGETQYF
cdr3_nt: TGTGCCAGCAGTGAATTGTGGACAGGGCAAGGAGAGACCCAGTACTTC

j_call: TRBJ2-7
v_call: TRBV18
clone_size: many
d_call: NA
cdr3_aa: CASSTHRDSHEQYF
cdr3_nt: TGTGCCAGCTCAACCCACCGGGACTCCCACGAGCAGTACTTC

j_call: TRBJ1-6
v_call: TRBV7-8
clone_size: NA
d_call: TRBD1
cdr3_aa: CASSLREGQPTSPLHF
cdr3_nt: TGTGCCAGCAGCCTTCGGGAGGGACAGCCTACTTCACCCCTCCACTTT

j_call: TRBJ1-6
v_call: TRBV10-1
clone_size: many
d_call: NA
cdr3_aa: CASSEERGSTLHF
cdr3_nt: TGCGCCAGCAGTGAAGAAAGGGGATCGACCCTCCACTTT

j_call: TRBJ2-7
v_call: TRBV10-1
clone_size: NA
d_call: NA
cdr3_aa: CASSPRGKSEQYF
cdr3_nt: TGCGCCAGCAGTCCGAGAGGCAAGAGCGAGCAGTACTTC

j_call: TRBJ2-7
v_call: TRBV4-2
clone_size: medium-sized
d_call: NA
cdr3_aa: CASSPNEGYEQYF
cdr3_nt: TGTGCCAGCAGCCCTAACGAAGGCTACGAGCAGTACTTC

j_call: TRBJ2-3
v_call: TRBV5-6
clone_size: medium-sized
d_call: NA
cdr3_aa: CASSLKGADTQYF
cdr3_nt: TGTGCCAGCAGCCTGAAGGGGGCAGATACGCAGTATTTT

j_call: TRBJ2-7
v_call: TRBV20-1
clone_size: large
d_call: TRBD2
cdr3_aa: CSALGLAGEVVQYF
cdr3_nt: TGCAGTGCTCTCGGACTAGCGGGAGAGGTGGTGCAGTACTTC

j_call: TRBJ2-1
v_call: TRBV27
clone_size: many
d_call: TRBD2
cdr3_aa: CASSLPSGGQRGYNEQFF
cdr3_nt: TGTGCCAGCAGTTTACCTTCAGGCGGCCAGCGGGGGTACAATGAGCAGTTCTTC

j_call: TRBJ2-2
v_call: TRBV11-3
clone_size: many
d_call: NA
cdr3_aa: CASSLQYTGELFF
cdr3_nt: TGTGCCAGCAGCTTACAATACACCGGGGAGCTGTTTTTT

j_call: TRBJ2-7
v_call: TRBV7-9
clone_size: NA
d_call: NA
cdr3_aa: CASSLGPEQYF
cdr3_nt: TGTGCCAGCAGCTTAGGCCCAGAGCAGTACTTC

j_call: TRBJ2-5
v_call: TRBV10-3
clone_size: NA
d_call: NA
cdr3_aa: CAISQTVQETQYF
cdr3_nt: TGTGCCATCAGCCAGACAGTACAAGAGACCCAGTACTTC

j_call: TRBJ1-2
v_call: TRBV6-1
clone_size: NA
d_call: NA
cdr3_aa: CASSAGMEYGYTF
cdr3_nt: TGTGCCAGCAGTGCAGGGATGGAGTATGGCTACACCTTC

j_call: TRBJ2-3
v_call: TRBV28
clone_size: many
d_call: TRBD2
cdr3_aa: CASSLGGTSGRSDTQYF
cdr3_nt: TGTGCCAGCAGTTTAGGGGGGACTAGCGGGAGGTCAGATACGCAGTATTTT

j_call: TRBJ2-1
v_call: TRBV5-5
clone_size: many
d_call: TRBD1
cdr3_aa: CASNPRQGDNEQFF
cdr3_nt: TGTGCCAGCAACCCACGACAGGGAGACAATGAGCAGTTCTTC

j_call: TRBJ1-6
v_call: TRBV2
clone_size: NA
d_call: NA
cdr3_aa: CASRKGGSGNSPLHF
cdr3_nt: TGTGCCAGCAGGAAAGGAGGGTCGGGGAATTCACCCCTCCACTTT

j_call: TRBJ2-7
v_call: TRBV5-1
clone_size: many
d_call: NA
cdr3_aa: CASSLVSGFGSYEQYF
cdr3_nt: TGCGCCAGCAGCTTGGTTTCGGGTTTTGGGTCCTACGAGCAGTACTTC

j_call: TRBJ2-2
v_call: TRBV5-1
clone_size: NA
d_call: NA
cdr3_aa: CASSPGLPGELFF
cdr3_nt: TGCGCCAGCAGTCCTGGACTTCCCGGGGAGCTGTTTTTT

j_call: TRBJ2-7
v_call: TRBV30
clone_size: many
d_call: NA
cdr3_aa: CAWSGLVYEQYF
cdr3_nt: TGTGCCTGGAGCGGACTGGTCTACGAGCAGTACTTC

j_call: TRBJ1-2
v_call: TRBV19
clone_size: many
d_call: NA
cdr3_aa: CASSIDRPNYGYTF
cdr3_nt: TGTGCCAGTAGTATTGACAGGCCTAACTATGGCTACACCTTC

j_call: TRBJ1-2
v_call: TRBV7-9
clone_size: NA
d_call: NA
cdr3_aa: CASSLPGEENYGYTF
cdr3_nt: TGTGCCAGCAGCTTACCCGGGGAGGAAAACTATGGCTACACCTTC

j_call: TRBJ2-7
v_call: TRBV5-8
clone_size: many
d_call: NA
cdr3_aa: CASSFGRNYEQYF
cdr3_nt: TGTGCCAGCAGCTTCGGACGAAACTACGAGCAGTACTTC

j_call: TRBJ2-3
v_call: TRBV20-1
clone_size: NA
d_call: NA
cdr3_aa: CSARGPVWPTDTQYF
cdr3_nt: TGCAGTGCTAGAGGACCCGTTTGGCCCACAGATACGCAGTATTTT

j_call: TRBJ2-3
v_call: TRBV28
clone_size: NA
d_call: TRBD2
cdr3_aa: CASRGLGADTQYF
cdr3_nt: TGTGCCAGCAGGGGACTAGGCGCAGATACGCAGTATTTT

j_call: TRBJ2-3
v_call: TRBV10-3
clone_size: NA
d_call: TRBD2
cdr3_aa: CAISGITSGGAADTQYF
cdr3_nt: TGTGCCATCAGTGGAATAACTAGCGGGGGGGCAGCAGATACGCAGTATTTT

j_call: TRBJ2-1
v_call: TRBV20-1
clone_size: NA
d_call: TRBD1
cdr3_aa: CSARDPGQKYNEQFF
cdr3_nt: TGCAGTGCTAGAGATCCGGGACAGAAATACAATGAGCAGTTCTTC

j_call: TRBJ1-5
v_call: TRBV6-5
clone_size: many
d_call: NA
cdr3_aa: CASSYSAGADQPQHF
cdr3_nt: TGTGCCAGCAGTTACTCAGCAGGGGCGGATCAGCCCCAGCATTTT

j_call: TRBJ2-7
v_call: TRBV6-7
clone_size: NA
d_call: TRBD1
cdr3_aa: CASSYSMSWDRGHEQYF
cdr3_nt: TGTGCCAGCAGTTACTCGATGTCGTGGGACAGGGGGCACGAGCAGTACTTC

j_call: TRBJ2-7
v_call: TRBV3-1
clone_size: many
d_call: TRBD1
cdr3_aa: CASSDRGKLGEQYF
cdr3_nt: TGTGCCAGCTCGGACAGGGGTAAATTGGGCGAGCAGTACTTC

j_call: TRBJ2-2
v_call: TRBV9
clone_size: many
d_call: TRBD1
cdr3_aa: CASRQGDINTGELFF
cdr3_nt: TGTGCCAGCCGCCAGGGGGACATCAATACCGGGGAGCTGTTTTTT

j_call: TRBJ2-7
v_call: TRBV2
clone_size: once
d_call: TRBD1
cdr3_aa: CASSFTGGEQYF
cdr3_nt: TGTGCCAGCAGCTTTACAGGGGGAGAGCAGTACTTC

j_call: TRBJ2-7
v_call: TRBV4-2
clone_size: NA
d_call: NA
cdr3_aa: CASSQAELPYEQYF
cdr3_nt: TGTGCCAGCAGCCAAGCAGAACTTCCCTACGAGCAGTACTTC

j_call: TRBJ1-4
v_call: TRBV2
clone_size: many
d_call: NA
cdr3_aa: CASSFTGMGNEKLFF
cdr3_nt: TGTGCCAGCAGTTTTACAGGGATGGGTAATGAAAAACTGTTTTTT

j_call: TRBJ2-3
v_call: TRBV6-6
clone_size: many
d_call: NA
cdr3_aa: CASSSGAVAQYF
cdr3_nt: TGTGCCAGCAGTTCGGGGGCGGTGGCGCAGTATTTT

j_call: TRBJ2-7
v_call: TRBV3-1
clone_size: many
d_call: NA
cdr3_aa: CASSQDGSGIDEQYF
cdr3_nt: TGTGCCAGCAGCCAAGATGGGTCAGGGATCGACGAGCAGTACTTC

j_call: TRBJ2-1
v_call: TRBV10-3
clone_size: NA
d_call: NA
cdr3_aa: CAISDRVALVGEQFF
cdr3_nt: TGTGCCATCAGTGATCGCGTAGCCCTAGTCGGTGAGCAGTTCTTC

j_call: TRBJ2-2
v_call: TRBV6-5
clone_size: many
d_call: TRBD2
cdr3_aa: CASSYSPGLADGELFF
cdr3_nt: TGTGCCAGCAGTTACTCCCCGGGACTAGCGGACGGGGAGCTGTTTTTT

j_call: TRBJ1-4
v_call: TRBV4-1
clone_size: many
d_call: TRBD1
cdr3_aa: CASSQIRTGADEKLFF
cdr3_nt: TGCGCCAGCAGCCAAATAAGGACAGGGGCCGATGAAAAACTGTTTTTT

j_call: TRBJ2-2
v_call: TRBV5-6
clone_size: medium-sized
d_call: NA
cdr3_aa: CASSLVRTATGELFF
cdr3_nt: TGTGCCAGCAGCTTGGTTCGGACAGCCACCGGGGAGCTGTTTTTT

j_call: TRBJ2-3
v_call: TRBV7-3
clone_size: many
d_call: TRBD1
cdr3_aa: CASGQGSGKDTQYF
cdr3_nt: TGTGCCAGCGGACAGGGGAGCGGGAAAGATACGCAGTATTTT

j_call: TRBJ2-6
v_call: TRBV20-1
clone_size: many
d_call: TRBD1
cdr3_aa: CSARRRGDRESGANVLTF
cdr3_nt: TGCAGTGCTAGACGGAGGGGGGACAGGGAATCTGGGGCCAACGTCCTGACTTTC

j_call: TRBJ2-3
v_call: TRBV7-9
clone_size: many
d_call: TRBD1
cdr3_aa: CASSLGRGQGALNTQYF
cdr3_nt: TGTGCCAGCAGCTTAGGGAGGGGACAGGGGGCGTTGAATACGCAGTATTTT

j_call: TRBJ1-6
v_call: TRBV6-6
clone_size: NA
d_call: NA
cdr3_aa: CASSYEFSYNSPLHF
cdr3_nt: TGTGCCAGCAGTTACGAGTTCTCCTATAATTCACCCCTCCACTTT

j_call: TRBJ1-2
v_call: TRBV28
clone_size: many
d_call: NA
cdr3_aa: CASRYTQNYGYTF
cdr3_nt: TGTGCCAGTCGATACACCCAGAACTATGGCTACACCTTC

j_call: TRBJ2-3
v_call: TRBV7-3
clone_size: medium-sized
d_call: NA
cdr3_aa: CASSLVAGARDTQYF
cdr3_nt: TGTGCCAGCAGCTTAGTGGCAGGGGCCAGAGATACGCAGTATTTT

j_call: TRBJ1-4
v_call: TRBV6-6
clone_size: few
d_call: NA
cdr3_aa: CASRGGSEKLLF
cdr3_nt: TGTGCCAGCAGGGGAGGATCTGAAAAACTGCTCTTT